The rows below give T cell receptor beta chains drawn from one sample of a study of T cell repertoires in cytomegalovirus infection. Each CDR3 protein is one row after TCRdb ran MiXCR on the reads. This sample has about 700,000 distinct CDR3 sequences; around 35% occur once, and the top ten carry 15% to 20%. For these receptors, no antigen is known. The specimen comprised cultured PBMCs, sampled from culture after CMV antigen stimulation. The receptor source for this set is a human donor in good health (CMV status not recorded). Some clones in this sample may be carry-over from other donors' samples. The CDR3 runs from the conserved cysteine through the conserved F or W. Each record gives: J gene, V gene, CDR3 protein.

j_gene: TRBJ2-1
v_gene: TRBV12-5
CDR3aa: CASGLGESLGIYNEQFF

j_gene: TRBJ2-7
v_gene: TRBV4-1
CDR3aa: CASSLRQDVDDEQYF

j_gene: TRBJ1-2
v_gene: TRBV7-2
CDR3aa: CASSTHRGLEGYTF

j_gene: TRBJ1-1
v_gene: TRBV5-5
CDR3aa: CASKTGTGRLMNTEAFF

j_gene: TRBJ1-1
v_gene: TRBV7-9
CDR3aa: CASSLWSEGDDTEAFF

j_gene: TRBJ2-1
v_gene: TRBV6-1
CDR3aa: CASRKRGGPYEQFF

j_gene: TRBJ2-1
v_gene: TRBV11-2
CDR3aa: CASSFGVHNEQFF

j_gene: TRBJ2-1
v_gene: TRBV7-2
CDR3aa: CASSPRAKREQFF

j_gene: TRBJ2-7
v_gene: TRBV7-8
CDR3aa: CASSFIRVAGRYEQYF

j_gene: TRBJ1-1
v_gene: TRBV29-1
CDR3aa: CSVGGGDTEAFF

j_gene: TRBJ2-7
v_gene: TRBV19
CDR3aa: CATRTGHYEQYF

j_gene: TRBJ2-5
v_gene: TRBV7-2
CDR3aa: CASSPRPSYGEETQYF

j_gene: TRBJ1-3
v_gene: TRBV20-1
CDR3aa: CSAREPVSGNTIYF

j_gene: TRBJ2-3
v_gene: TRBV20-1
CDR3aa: CSASVRPSDTQYF

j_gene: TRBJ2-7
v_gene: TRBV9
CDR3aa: CASSARRGLGEQYF

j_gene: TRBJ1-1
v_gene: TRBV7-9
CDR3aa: CASSDKWRSVNTEAFF

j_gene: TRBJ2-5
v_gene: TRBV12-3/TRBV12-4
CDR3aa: CASSLAQGMGETQYF

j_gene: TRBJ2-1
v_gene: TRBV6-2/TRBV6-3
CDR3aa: CASSSTRLPYNEQFF

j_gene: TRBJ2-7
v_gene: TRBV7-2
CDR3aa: CASSLVRSGGSYEQYF

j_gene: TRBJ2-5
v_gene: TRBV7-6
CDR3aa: CASSLEAGALGETQYF

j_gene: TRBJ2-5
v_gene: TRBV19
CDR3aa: CASSPLRGQTGTQYF

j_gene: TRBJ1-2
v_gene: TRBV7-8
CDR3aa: CASSSQGLGTGPLNYGYTF

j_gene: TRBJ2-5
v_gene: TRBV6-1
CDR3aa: CASSGGRTTDQETQYF

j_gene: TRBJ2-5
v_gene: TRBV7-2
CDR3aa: CASSREGSLETQYF

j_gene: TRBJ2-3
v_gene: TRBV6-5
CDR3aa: CASSHYGTGLGHTQYF

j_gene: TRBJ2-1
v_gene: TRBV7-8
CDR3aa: CASSLQPGLAVKSSYNEQFF

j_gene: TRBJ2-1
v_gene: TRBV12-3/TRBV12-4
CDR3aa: CASSFGGGAWNEQFF